Presented here are 17 T cell receptor beta chains from one specimen sequenced in a study of PD-L1 blockade in urothelial cancer. The assay was immunoSEQ multiplex PCR, and TCRdb's table has in-frame clones only and misses some. The sample includes about 86,000 clones, 70% to 90% seen only once; the top ten take about 15%. Described time point: pretreatment peripheral blood. This specimen consisted of PBMCs, obtained around atezolizumab (anti-PD-L1) treatment. Every receptor here comes from a man aged 55-75 years with urothelial cancer.

The V gene is TRBV19, the J gene TRBJ2-3; D ambiguous. V lost 5 bases, J lost 0 bases, and 12 bases lay in between. The germline V gene encodes CDR1 LNHDA and CDR2 SQIVND (reference sequence). The length of the CDR3 is 15 residues. The DNA for the CDR3 is TGTGCCAGTAGTCAGGCGTACACTAGCACAGATACGCAGTATTTT. Its translation is CASSQAYTSTDTQYF.

This chain joins TRBV7-2 and TRBJ2-2; no reliable D call. CDR3 length equals 13 residues. The germline gives CDR1 SGHTA, CDR2 FQGNSA. Trimming removed 5 bases at V and 2 bases at J, with 6 bases between. CDR3 nucleotides: TGTGCCAGCAGCCCCAAAAACACCGGGGAGCTGTTTTTT. It codes for CASSPKNTGELFF.

The chain uses TRBV11-1 and TRBJ2-1; 8 bases fit TRBD2. V shed 0 bases, J shed 8 bases, and the junction held 6 bases outside the gene matches. This CDR3 has 15 amino acids. Looked up from germline, CDR1 is SGHAT and CDR2 is FQDESV (reference sequence). The CDR3 sequence: CASSLALRGVDEQFF. In DNA, the CDR3 is TGTGCCAGCAGCTTAGCGCTGCGGGGGGTGGATGAGCAGTTCTTC.

CDR3 sequence (DNA): TGCGCCAGCAGCGGGGACGAGGGACAGGTTTACTACGAGCAGTACTTC. Its translation is CASSGDEGQVYYEQYF. The gene calls are TRBV5-1 and TRBJ2-7; 8 positions match TRBD1. Germline trimming cut 4 bases from V and 3 bases from J; bases unmatched to any gene: 12. The CDR3 runs 16 residues. Germline V lookup: CDR1 SGHRS, CDR2 YFSETQ.

The chain employs TRBV29-1 and TRBJ1-5; 9 bases map to TRBD1. Germline V gene lookup returns CDR1 SQVTM and CDR2 ANQGSEA. There are 13 residues in the CDR3. The V and J ends lost 7 bases and 6 bases, in that order; junction bases with no gene match: 7. DNA of the CDR3: TGCAGCGCTACAGGGGGCAGCGGTCAGCCCCAGCATTTT. Translated: CSATGGSGQPQHF.

In nucleotides, the CDR3 is TGTGCCAGCAGCTATGGCGGGGGGCGGGTTACTGAAAAACTGTTTTTT. It specifies CASSYGGGRVTEKLFF. V is TRBV5-4 and J is TRBJ1-4, with TRBD1 as a possible D gene (6 bases). The CDR3 totals 16 residues. V was trimmed by 3 bases and J by 7 bases, leaving 19 bases between them. Germline values: CDR1 SGHNT, CDR2 YYREEE (reference sequence).

J is TRBJ2-7 and V is TRBV2; 8 nucleotides match TRBD1. Germline V lookup: CDR1 SNHLY, CDR2 FYNNEI. The CDR3 has 13 residues. With V trimmed by 7 bases and J by 2 bases, 4 bases remained unmatched. The CDR3 DNA reads TGTGCCAGCAACCAGGGGGCCGCCTACGAGCAGTACTTC. Its protein is CASNQGAAYEQYF.

V and J are TRBV4-1 and TRBJ2-1, with 7 bases that match TRBD1. Germline CDR1 and CDR2: MGHRA and YSYEKL. The CDR3 covers 15 residues. The V gene end was trimmed by 3 bases and the J gene end by 10 bases; junction bases not matched to a gene: 12. The CDR3 DNA reads as TGCGCCAGCAGCCACGGGACAGAAAGAATTAGGGAGCAGTTCTTC. This gives the protein CASSHGTERIREQFF.

This clone has only a few counts. The rearrangement uses TRBV27 and TRBJ2-5; 9 bases align to TRBD2. The CDR3 totals 17 residues. Germline lookup yields CDR1 MNHEY and CDR2 SMNVEV (reference sequence). J lost 1 base, V lost 2 bases, and 8 bases had no gene match. CDR3 nucleotide sequence: TGTGCCAGCAGTTTAAGCGGGGGGCCGAGAGCCCAAGAGACCCAGTACTTC. The encoded protein is CASSLSGGPRAQETQYF.

Details on this clone: Other DNA sequences in the same sample also yield this CDR3. The gene calls are TRBV5-1 and TRBJ2-7; 9 bases are shared with TRBD1. CDR3 size: 15 residues. Trimming at V came to 2 bases and at J to 3 bases, leaving 6 bases not matched to a gene. The germline CDR1 and CDR2 sequences are SGHRS and YFSETQ. CDR3 in DNA: TGCGCCAGCAGCTTACAGGGGGCTACCCTCTACGAGCAGTACTTC. Amino acids: CASSLQGATLYEQYF. Drawing the rest from reference TRBV5-1 and TRBJ2-7, the complete variable domain is KAGVTQTPRYLIKTRGQQVTLSCSPISGHRSVSWYQQTPGQGLQFLFEYFSETQRNKGNFPGRFSGRQFSNSRSEMNVSTLELGDSALYLCASSLQGATLYEQYFGPGTRLTVT.

The V and J genes are TRBV28 and TRBJ1-2, with TRBD1 matching 9 bases. This CDR3 comprises 20 residues. With 6 bases clipped from V and 5 bases from J, the junction kept 25 bases outside the gene matches. The germline V gene encodes CDR1 MDHEN and CDR2 SYDVKM. The DNA of the CDR3 is TGTGCCAGCAGCCTCCCTCGAGGGAGGGACAGGGTACGATTTTGGTATGGCTACACCTTC. It encodes CASSLPRGRDRVRFWYGYTF.

V is TRBV7-3 and J is TRBJ2-5, with TRBD2 matching over 7 bases. Germline values: CDR1 SGHTA, CDR2 FQGTGA. The trim removed 1 base at V and 5 bases at J, leaving 4 bases unmatched. The CDR3 consists of 14 residues. CDR3 nucleotide sequence: TGTGCCAGCAGCTTAAACGGGGGGTGGGAGACCCAGTACTTC. This translates into CASSLNGGWETQYF.

This chain connects TRBV7-6 to TRBJ2-2; 9 nucleotides match TRBD2. Per the germline V gene, CDR1 is SGHVS and CDR2 is FNYEAQ. J was trimmed by 5 bases and V by 2 bases; bases with no gene match: 9. The CDR3 is 17 residues long. CDR3 DNA sequence: TGTGCCAGCAGCTTACTGCGGGGGGGTGGAGGAACCGGGGAGCTGTTTTTT. It encodes CASSLLRGGGGTGELFF. Looking up the rest from reference TRBV7-6 and TRBJ2-2 gives the full variable domain: GAGVSQSPRYKVTKRGQDVALRCDPISGHVSLYWYRQALGQGPEFLTYFNYEAQQDKSGLPNDRFSAERPEGSISTLTIQRTEQRDSAMYRCASSLLRGGGGTGELFFGEGSRLTVL.

This chain connects TRBV4-1 to TRBJ1-4, with 9 bases aligning to TRBD1. The CDR3 spans 20 residues. Germline V gives CDR1 MGHRA, CDR2 YSYEKL. Unmatched junction bases numbered 12, after V lost 0 bases and J lost 1 base. The CDR3 protein is CASSQDGTPGQGETNEKLFF. Here the CDR3 DNA reads TGCGCCAGCAGCCAAGATGGAACTCCGGGACAGGGAGAAACTAATGAAAAACTGTTTTTT.

V usage is TRBV7-8 and J usage is TRBJ2-1; TRBD2 might be the D (5 bases). The CDR3 contains 15 residues. Germline V gene sequence: CDR1 SGHVS, CDR2 FQNEAQ. V was shortened by 6 bases and J by 4 bases, with 16 bases between the two germline ends. The CDR3 here is CASRYSGPPYNEQFF. The CDR3 coding sequence is TGTGCCAGCAGATACAGCGGCCCCCCTTACAATGAGCAGTTCTTC.

The chain carries TRBV6-5 and TRBJ1-6, with D possibly being TRBD1 (5 bases). Between the trimmed V and J ends, which lost 2 bases and 9 bases, there was a span of 11 bases. CDR1 and CDR2 (germline): MNHEY, SVGAGI. This CDR3 is 14 amino acids long. This CDR3 reads CASSYSHQGSPLHF. In nucleotides, the CDR3 is TGTGCCAGCAGTTACAGTCATCAGGGTTCACCCCTCCACTTT.

This rearrangement joins TRBV11-2 to TRBJ1-2; 8 bases are a match to TRBD1. The V and J ends lost 5 bases and 8 bases, in that order; junction bases with no gene match: 7. Germline V gene data show CDR1 as SGHAT and CDR2 as FQNNGV. The CDR3 totals 13 residues. DNA of the CDR3: TGTGCCAGCAGCACAGGGGGAGTCGCGGGCTACACCTTC. Translation gives CASSTGGVAGYTF.